The clone carrying this T cell receptor beta chain was observed many times. Germline CDR1 reads LNHNV; CDR2 reads YYDKDF (reference sequence). The V segment lost 0 bases and the J segment 8 bases; nucleotides outside the gene matches: 5. The CDR3 length is 15 residues. TCRdb analysed the RT-PCR reads with MiXCR anew, one entry per CDR3 protein. Among tens of thousands of distinct CDR3 sequences, 4% to 5% were seen once, and the ten largest hold about 2.8%. This sample stems from a study of patients and donors after allogeneic stem cell transplantation. This chain links TRBV15 with TRBJ1-4, with 8 nucleotides matching TRBD1. The sequenced sample was blood, either unsorted or a sorted T cell fraction (not recorded which). This clonotype originated in a human donor who was either an allogeneic HSCT recipient or a stem cell or donor lymphocyte infusion donor (not recorded which). It is not recorded whose cells these are; they may come from a transplant donor. CDR3 sequence (DNA): TGTGCCACCAGCAGAGATCCGACAGGGGACGAAAAACTGTTTTTT. This codes for CATSRDPTGDEKLFF.